The rows below give T cell receptor beta chains drawn from one sample of a study. From the RT-PCR reads, TCRdb called clonotypes with MiXCR, one entry per CDR3 protein. The sample shows more than 550,000 distinct CDR3 sequences, 12% to 15% of them seen only once. The sequenced sample consisted of memory CD4+ T cells from blood. All receptors derive from a female donor in good health, serving as a healthy control. The CDR3 runs from the conserved cysteine through the conserved F or W. D genes are given only for firm matches. Only some rows state a clone size, as once, few, many or a class for expanded clones.

TRBJ2-7	TRBD2	TRBV27	16	few	CASSLSWTSGSYEQYF	TGTGCCAGCAGTTTATCGTGGACTAGCGGTTCTTACGAGCAGTACTTC
TRBJ2-1	TRBD2	TRBV20-1	16	many	CSAREGLAGGYNEQFF	TGCAGTGCTAGAGAGGGACTAGCGGGAGGGTACAATGAGCAGTTCTTC
TRBJ1-5	NA	TRBV6-6	14	few	CASSYSPQNQPQHF	TGTGCCAGCAGTTATTCCCCTCAGAATCAGCCCCAGCATTTT
TRBJ2-5	TRBD2	TRBV5-1	13	many	CASSPAGQETQYF	TGCGCCAGCAGCCCAGCGGGGCAAGAGACCCAGTACTTC
TRBJ2-1	NA	TRBV24-1	15	NA	CATSLGLWGNNEQFF	TGTGCCACCAGCTTGGGACTTTGGGGGAACAATGAGCAGTTCTTC
TRBJ2-7	NA	TRBV7-2	15	few	CASSLSHGSSYEQYF	TGTGCCAGCAGCTTAAGCCATGGGAGCTCCTACGAGCAGTACTTC
TRBJ2-3	TRBD1	TRBV12-3/TRBV12-4	16	NA	CASSTAGQGLTDTQYF	TGTGCCAGCAGCACTGCCGGACAGGGGTTGACAGATACGCAGTATTTT
TRBJ1-4	NA	TRBV9	14	many	CASSVRGDNEKLFF	TGTGCCAGCAGCGTAAGAGGAGACAATGAAAAACTGTTTTTT
TRBJ1-2	NA	TRBV3-1	15	NA	CASSQDGGEGYGYTF	TGTGCCAGCAGCCAAGACGGGGGTGAGGGCTATGGCTACACCTTC
TRBJ1-1	NA	TRBV5-1	15	few	CASRPTGGMNTEAFF	TGCGCCAGCAGGCCTACGGGAGGGATGAACACTGAAGCTTTCTTT
TRBJ2-1	NA	TRBV5-5	15	many	CASTWGVGSYNEQFF	TGTGCCAGCACTTGGGGTGTTGGGTCCTACAATGAGCAGTTCTTC
TRBJ2-5	NA	TRBV6-2/TRBV6-3	13	many	CASSYGQRETQYF	TGTGCCAGCAGTTATGGTCAGCGGGAGACCCAGTACTTC
TRBJ2-2	NA	TRBV28	15	few	CASIFHGANTGELFF	TGTGCCAGCATCTTTCACGGGGCTAACACCGGGGAGCTGTTTTTT
TRBJ1-2	TRBD1	TRBV4-3	17	NA	CASSRESGGLANYGYTF	TGCGCCAGCAGCCGGGAATCAGGGGGCCTGGCTAACTATGGCTACACCTTC
TRBJ2-5	NA	TRBV24-1	16	NA	CATSALGQGHGETQYF	TGTGCCACCAGTGCCCTGGGGCAGGGTCACGGAGAGACCCAGTACTTC
TRBJ1-5	NA	TRBV24-1	12	NA	CATSDPVQAQHF	TGTGCCACCAGTGACCCCGTACAGGCCCAGCATTTT
TRBJ1-1	NA	TRBV20-1	13	many	CSAIQPMNTEAFF	TGCAGTGCTATACAGCCAATGAACACTGAAGCTTTCTTT
TRBJ1-5	NA	TRBV7-2	15	few	CASSLRGLGDQPQHF	TGTGCCAGCAGCTTAAGGGGACTTGGCGATCAGCCCCAGCATTTT
TRBJ1-2	NA	TRBV7-6	15	many	CASSLEGGAAYGYTF	TGTGCCAGCAGCTTAGAGGGGGGGGCGGCCTATGGCTACACCTTC
TRBJ1-2	NA	TRBV12-3/TRBV12-4	14	few	CASSRSFDLAGYTF	TGTGCCAGCAGTCGTTCGTTCGACTTGGCTGGCTACACCTTC
TRBJ1-1	TRBD1	TRBV7-9	15	few	CASSLRQGWDTEAFF	TGTGCCAGCAGCCTGAGACAGGGGTGGGACACTGAAGCTTTCTTT
TRBJ1-5	NA	TRBV27	14	NA	CASSLGPDERPQHF	TGTGCCAGCAGCCTCGGTCCAGATGAGCGGCCCCAGCATTTT
TRBJ2-7	TRBD2	TRBV12-3/TRBV12-4	14	NA	CASSPSSGRGQQYF	TGTGCCAGCAGTCCCTCTAGCGGGAGAGGCCAGCAGTACTTC
TRBJ2-5	NA	TRBV20-1	15	many	CSARDPTDPRETQYF	TGCAGTGCTAGAGATCCAACGGACCCACGAGAGACCCAGTACTTC
TRBJ1-6	NA	TRBV7-9	15	few	CASSLASGGDSPLHF	TGTGCCAGCAGCTTAGCGAGCGGGGGAGATTCACCCCTCCACTTT
TRBJ2-3	NA	TRBV7-9	14	many	CATARGTSTDTQYF	TGTGCCACCGCTCGAGGGACAAGCACAGATACGCAGTATTTT
TRBJ2-7	TRBD1	TRBV28	15	few	CASSLPQGATYEQYF	TGTGCCAGCAGTTTGCCACAGGGGGCCACCTACGAGCAGTACTTC
TRBJ1-6	NA	TRBV5-8	12	NA	CASSLQHSPLHF	TGTGCCAGCAGCCTACAGCATTCACCCCTCCACTTT
TRBJ1-5	NA	TRBV7-2	13	many	CASSSQGYQPQHF	TGTGCCAGCAGCTCACAGGGTTATCAGCCCCAGCATTTT
TRBJ2-3	NA	TRBV15	15	few	CATSTLDRATDTQYF	TGTGCCACCAGCACCTTGGACAGAGCCACAGATACGCAGTATTTT
TRBJ1-6	NA	TRBV6-1	17	NA	CASSERGSNSYNSPLHF	TGTGCCAGCAGTGAACGGGGGAGTAACTCCTATAATTCACCCCTCCACTTT
TRBJ2-1	TRBD2	TRBV6-1	15	NA	CASSEMVAGGHEQFF	TGTGCCAGCAGTGAAATGGTAGCGGGGGGTCATGAGCAGTTCTTC
TRBJ2-2	TRBD2	TRBV20-1	14	few	CSARGGFVAGELFF	TGCAGTGCTAGGGGGGGGTTTGTCGCCGGGGAGCTGTTTTTT
TRBJ1-2	NA	TRBV9	13	few	CASSVVQGDGYTF	TGTGCCAGCAGCGTAGTACAGGGAGATGGCTACACCTTC
TRBJ2-7	TRBD2	TRBV4-3	18	many	CASSQELPGLAGVYEQYF	TGCGCCAGCAGCCAAGAGCTCCCCGGACTAGCGGGAGTTTACGAGCAGTACTTC
TRBJ1-1	NA	TRBV12-3/TRBV12-4	15	many	CASSFMSAGNTEAFF	TGTGCCAGCAGTTTTATGTCGGCAGGGAACACTGAAGCTTTCTTT
TRBJ2-7	TRBD2	TRBV6-5	14	few	CASRSTSGAYEQYF	TGTGCCAGCAGATCGACTAGCGGTGCCTACGAGCAGTACTTC
TRBJ2-5	TRBD2	TRBV11-2	16	few	CASSVTGTSGSETQYF	TGTGCCAGCAGCGTTACCGGGACTAGCGGGAGTGAGACCCAGTACTTC
TRBJ2-7	NA	TRBV6-1	14	NA	CASSERGGFYEQYF	TGTGCCAGCAGTGAAAGGGGCGGATTCTACGAGCAGTACTTC
TRBJ2-3	NA	TRBV6-5	15	many	CASSYVGFLTDTQYF	TGTGCCAGCAGTTATGTGGGATTCCTCACAGATACGCAGTATTTT
TRBJ2-2	NA	TRBV20-1	18	NA	CSARVLQGSGLHTGELFF	TGCAGTGCTAGAGTCTTACAGGGAAGCGGGCTTCACACCGGGGAGCTGTTTTTT
TRBJ2-2	NA	TRBV5-1	14	NA	CASSLKGSTGELFF	TGCGCCAGCAGCTTGAAAGGGAGCACCGGGGAGCTGTTTTTT
TRBJ2-3	NA	TRBV7-3	16	few	CASSSTRLHSGDTQYF	TGTGCCAGCAGCTCGACAAGGCTTCACTCAGGAGATACGCAGTATTTT
TRBJ1-2	NA	TRBV30	13	NA	CAWSVGVWKGYTF	TGTGCCTGGAGCGTGGGGGTGTGGAAGGGCTACACCTTC
TRBJ2-1	NA	TRBV4-1	12	NA	CASSQNLGQQFF	TGCGCCAGCAGCCAAAATTTAGGACAGCAGTTCTTC
TRBJ2-3	NA	TRBV5-1	14	NA	CASSFTGREDTQYF	TGCGCCAGCAGCTTTACCGGGAGAGAAGATACGCAGTATTTT
TRBJ1-1	TRBD1	TRBV27	18	few	CASSLRGRGFPLTTEAFF	TGTGCCAGCAGTTTAAGGGGCAGGGGGTTCCCCCTCACCACTGAAGCTTTCTTT
TRBJ1-1	NA	TRBV18	16	NA	CASSPPGSIRNTEAFF	TGTGCCAGCTCACCACCTGGGTCAATAAGGAACACTGAAGCTTTCTTT
TRBJ2-3	TRBD1	TRBV20-1	15	few	CSARTGQRYTDTQYF	TGCAGTGCTAGAACGGGACAGAGGTACACAGATACGCAGTATTTT
TRBJ2-4	TRBD1	TRBV28	15	few	CASTPSGTEGNIQYF	TGTGCCAGTACCCCCTCCGGGACAGAGGGAAACATTCAGTACTTC
TRBJ1-1	TRBD1	TRBV12-3/TRBV12-4	14	NA	CASTLGAGGSKAFF	TGTGCCAGCACCTTAGGGGCAGGGGGATCGAAGGCTTTCTTT
TRBJ1-2	NA	TRBV7-2	15	few	CASSPGGSLANGYTF	TGTGCCAGCAGCCCCGGAGGGTCCTTGGCCAATGGCTACACCTTC